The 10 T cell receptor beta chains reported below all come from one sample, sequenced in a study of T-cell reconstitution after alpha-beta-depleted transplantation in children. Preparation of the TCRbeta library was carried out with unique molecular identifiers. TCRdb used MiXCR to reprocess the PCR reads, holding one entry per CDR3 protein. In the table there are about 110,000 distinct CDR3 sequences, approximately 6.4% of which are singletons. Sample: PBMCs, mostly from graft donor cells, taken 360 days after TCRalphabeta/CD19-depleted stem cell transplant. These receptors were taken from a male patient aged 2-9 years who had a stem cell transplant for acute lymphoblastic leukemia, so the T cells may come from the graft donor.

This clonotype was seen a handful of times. CDR3 loop: CASSLDQPQHF. CDR3 DNA sequence: TGTGCCAGCAGTTTGGATCAGCCCCAGCATTTT. This chain joins TRBV28 and TRBJ1-5; the D is unclear. Germline V gives CDR1 MDHEN, CDR2 SYDVKM. V was clipped by 3 bases and J by 5 bases, with 2 bases between them. CDR3 size: 11 residues.

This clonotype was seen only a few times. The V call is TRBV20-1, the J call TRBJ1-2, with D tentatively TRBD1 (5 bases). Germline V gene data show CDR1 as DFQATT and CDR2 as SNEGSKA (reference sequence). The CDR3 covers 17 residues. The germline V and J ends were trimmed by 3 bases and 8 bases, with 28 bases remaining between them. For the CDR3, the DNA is TGCAGTGCTAGTGGGGCTCATTGGGAGGGGCGGACGGTGGGCTACACCTTC. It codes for CSASGAHWEGRTVGYTF.

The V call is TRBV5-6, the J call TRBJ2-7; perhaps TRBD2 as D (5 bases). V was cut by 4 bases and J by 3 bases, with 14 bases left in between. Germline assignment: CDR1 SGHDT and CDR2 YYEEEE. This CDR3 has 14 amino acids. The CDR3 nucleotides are TGTGCCAGCAGCCTCGGACTCCCTTGCTACGAGCAGTACTTC. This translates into CASSLGLPCYEQYF.

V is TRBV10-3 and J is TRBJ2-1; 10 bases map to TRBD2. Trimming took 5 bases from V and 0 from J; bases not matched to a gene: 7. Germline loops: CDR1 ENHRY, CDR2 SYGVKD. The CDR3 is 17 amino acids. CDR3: CAISRAGGTSSYNEQFF. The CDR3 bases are TGTGCCATCAGTCGAGCGGGAGGGACGAGCTCCTACAATGAGCAGTTCTTC.

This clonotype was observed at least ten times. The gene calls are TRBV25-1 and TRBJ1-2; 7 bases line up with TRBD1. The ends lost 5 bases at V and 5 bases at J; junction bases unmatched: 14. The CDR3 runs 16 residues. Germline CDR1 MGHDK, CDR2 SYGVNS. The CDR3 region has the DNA TGTGCCAGCAGTTCACCACGACAGGGTGGGGAATATGGCTACACCTTC. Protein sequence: CASSSPRQGGEYGYTF.

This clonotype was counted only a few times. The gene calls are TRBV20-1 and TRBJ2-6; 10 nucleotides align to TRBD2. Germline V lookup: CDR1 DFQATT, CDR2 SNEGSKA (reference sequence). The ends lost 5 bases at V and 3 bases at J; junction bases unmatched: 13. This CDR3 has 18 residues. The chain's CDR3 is CSALVGLAGDGGANVLTF. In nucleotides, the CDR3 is TGCAGTGCTCTCGTTGGGCTAGCGGGAGACGGTGGGGCCAACGTCCTGACTTTC.

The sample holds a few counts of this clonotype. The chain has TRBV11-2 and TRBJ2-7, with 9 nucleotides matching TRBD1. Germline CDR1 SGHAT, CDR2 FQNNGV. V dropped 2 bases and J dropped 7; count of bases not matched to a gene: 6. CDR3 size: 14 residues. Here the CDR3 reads CASSLTGGGGEQYF. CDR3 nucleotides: TGTGCCAGCAGCTTAACAGGGGGCGGCGGGGAGCAGTACTTC.

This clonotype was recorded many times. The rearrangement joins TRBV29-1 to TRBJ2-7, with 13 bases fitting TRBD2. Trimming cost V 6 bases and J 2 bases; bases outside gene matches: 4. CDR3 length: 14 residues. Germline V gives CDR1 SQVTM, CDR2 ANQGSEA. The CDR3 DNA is TGCAGCGTCCGGACTAGCGGGAGCACCTACGAGCAGTACTTC. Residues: CSVRTSGSTYEQYF.

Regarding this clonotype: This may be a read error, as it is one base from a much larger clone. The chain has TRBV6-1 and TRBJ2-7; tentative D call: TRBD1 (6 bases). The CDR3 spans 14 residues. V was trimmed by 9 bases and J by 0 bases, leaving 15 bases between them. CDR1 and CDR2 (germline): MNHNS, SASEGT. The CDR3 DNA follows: TGTGCCAGAAGTAAAACAGGGAACTCCTACGAGCAGTACTTC. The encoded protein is CARSKTGNSYEQYF.

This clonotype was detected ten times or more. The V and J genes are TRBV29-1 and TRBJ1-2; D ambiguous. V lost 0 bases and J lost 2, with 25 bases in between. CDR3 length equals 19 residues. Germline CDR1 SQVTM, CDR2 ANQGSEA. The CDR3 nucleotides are TGCAGCGTTGAAGATCTTCAGGCGCAGAGACCCGGGTCGAACTATGGCTACACCTTC. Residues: CSVEDLQAQRPGSNYGYTF.